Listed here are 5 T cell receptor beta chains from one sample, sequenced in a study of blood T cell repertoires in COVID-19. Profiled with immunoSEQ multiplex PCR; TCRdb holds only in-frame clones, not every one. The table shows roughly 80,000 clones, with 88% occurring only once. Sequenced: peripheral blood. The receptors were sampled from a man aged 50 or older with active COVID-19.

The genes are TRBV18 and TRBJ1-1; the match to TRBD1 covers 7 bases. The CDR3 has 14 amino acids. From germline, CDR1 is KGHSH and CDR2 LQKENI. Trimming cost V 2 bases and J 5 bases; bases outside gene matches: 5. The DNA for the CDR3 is TGTGCCAGCTCACCAGACAGGGCGGGAACTGAAGCTTTCTTT. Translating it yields CASSPDRAGTEAFF.

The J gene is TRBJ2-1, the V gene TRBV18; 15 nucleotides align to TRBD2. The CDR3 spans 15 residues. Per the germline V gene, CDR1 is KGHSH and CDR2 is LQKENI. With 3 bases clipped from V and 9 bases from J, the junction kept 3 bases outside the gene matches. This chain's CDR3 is CASSPGLAGGAEQFF. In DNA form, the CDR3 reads TGTGCCAGCTCACCGGGACTAGCGGGGGGAGCTGAGCAGTTCTTC.

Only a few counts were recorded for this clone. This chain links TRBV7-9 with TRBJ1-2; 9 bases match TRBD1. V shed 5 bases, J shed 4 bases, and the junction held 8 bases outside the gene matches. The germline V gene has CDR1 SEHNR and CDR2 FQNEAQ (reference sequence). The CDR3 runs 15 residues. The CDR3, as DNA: TGTGCCAGCAGCACAGGGGGCCAGCATGGCTATGGCTACACCTTC. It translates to CASSTGGQHGYGYTF.

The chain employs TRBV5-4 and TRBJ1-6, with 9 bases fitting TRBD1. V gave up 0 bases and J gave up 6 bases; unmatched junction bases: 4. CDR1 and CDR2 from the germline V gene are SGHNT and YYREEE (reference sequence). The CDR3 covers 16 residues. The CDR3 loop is CASSLEGQGGNSPLHF. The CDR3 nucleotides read TGTGCCAGCAGCTTGGAGGGACAGGGCGGTAATTCACCCCTCCACTTT. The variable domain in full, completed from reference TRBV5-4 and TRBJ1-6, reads ETGVTQSPTHLIKTRGQQVTLRCSSQSGHNTVSWYQQALGQGPQFIFQYYREEENGRGNFPPRFSGLQFPNYSSELNVNALELDDSALYLCASSLEGQGGNSPLHFGNGTRLTVT.

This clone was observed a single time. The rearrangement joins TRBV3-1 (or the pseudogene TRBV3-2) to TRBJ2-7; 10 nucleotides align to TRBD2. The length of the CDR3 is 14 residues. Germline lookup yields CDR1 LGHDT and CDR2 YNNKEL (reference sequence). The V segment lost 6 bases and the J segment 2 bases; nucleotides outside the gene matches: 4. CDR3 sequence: CASSVAGGPYEQYF. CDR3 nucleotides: TGTGCCAGCAGTGTAGCGGGAGGTCCCTACGAGCAGTACTTC.